This TCR beta chain appears in the sequencing data of a study of cytomegalovirus exposure and HLA in healthy donors. Study-level findings and limits: TCR beta chains numbering some 160 were designated cytomegalovirus-associated. Exclusion as indistinguishable affected some V segments, including TRBV6-2 and TRBV6-3. TCR beta V- and J-gene trimming, according to a later analysis, was linked to a missense DCLRE1C variant.

A note on this clone: Antigen: not known.

The study ran its PCR with 60 Vbeta and 13 Jbeta primers. The protocol was immunoSEQ multiplex PCR, while the TCRdb copy is restricted to in-frame clones and leaves out a portion. This sample has 150,000 or so clones; more than 70% occur once, and the top ten carry 3.1%. The CDR3 sequence is 16 residues long. In germline, CDR1 is SNHLY, CDR2 FYNNEI. Trimming at V came to 7 bases and at J to 5 bases, leaving 10 bases not matched to a gene. This sequence originates from a male donor in good health and CMV-seronegative. The chain employs TRBV2 and TRBJ2-5; 13 bases map to TRBD2. The sequencing sample was made of PBMCs. The CDR3 bases are TGTGCCAGCACCTATGGACTAGCGGGAGAGGGGGAGACCCAGTACTTC. Protein product: CASTYGLAGEGETQYF. The full variable domain, completed using reference TRBV2 and TRBJ2-5, is EPEVTQTPSHQVTQMGQEVILRCVPISNHLYFYWYRQILGQKVEFLVSFYNNEISEKSEIFDDQFSVERPDGSNFTLKIRSTKLEDSAMYFCASTYGLAGEGETQYFGPGTRLLVL.